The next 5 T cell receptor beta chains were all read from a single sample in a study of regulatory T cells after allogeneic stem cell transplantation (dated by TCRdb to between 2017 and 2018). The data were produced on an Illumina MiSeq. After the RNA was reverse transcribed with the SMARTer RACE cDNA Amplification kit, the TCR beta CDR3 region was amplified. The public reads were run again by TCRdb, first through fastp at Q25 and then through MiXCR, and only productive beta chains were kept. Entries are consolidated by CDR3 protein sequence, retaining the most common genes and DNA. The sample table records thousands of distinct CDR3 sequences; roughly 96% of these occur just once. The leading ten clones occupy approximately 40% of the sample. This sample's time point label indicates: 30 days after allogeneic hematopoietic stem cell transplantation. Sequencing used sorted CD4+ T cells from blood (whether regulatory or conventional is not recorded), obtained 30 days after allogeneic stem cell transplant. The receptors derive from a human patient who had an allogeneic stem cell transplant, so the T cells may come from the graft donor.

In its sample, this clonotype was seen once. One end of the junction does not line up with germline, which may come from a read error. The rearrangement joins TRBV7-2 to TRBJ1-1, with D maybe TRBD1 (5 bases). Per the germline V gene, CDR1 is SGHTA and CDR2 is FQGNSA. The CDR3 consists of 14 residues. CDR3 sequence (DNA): TGTGCCAGCAGCTCCCCCAACAAGGACACTGAAACTTTCTTT. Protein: CASSSPNKDTETFF.

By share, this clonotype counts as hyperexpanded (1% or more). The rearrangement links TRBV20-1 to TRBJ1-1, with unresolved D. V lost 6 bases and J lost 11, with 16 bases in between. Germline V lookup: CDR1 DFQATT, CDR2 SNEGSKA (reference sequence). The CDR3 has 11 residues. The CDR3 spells CSASGLGGAFF. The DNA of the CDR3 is TGCAGTGCCAGCGGACTGGGAGGCGCTTTCTTT.

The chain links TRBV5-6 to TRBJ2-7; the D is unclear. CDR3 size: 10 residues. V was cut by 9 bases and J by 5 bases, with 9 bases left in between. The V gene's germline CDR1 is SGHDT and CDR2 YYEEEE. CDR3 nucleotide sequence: TGTGCCAAACGCCCCCACGAGCAGTACTTC. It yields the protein CAKRPHEQYF.

This CDR3 is CASSLTSSSVNLHYF. The CDR3 nucleotides are TGCGCCAGCAGCTTGACGTCGTCTAGCGTAAATCTCCACTATTTT. The chain is built from TRBV5-1 and TRBJ2-3, with TRBD2 as a possible D gene (6 bases). V was cut by 1 base and J by 15 bases, with 24 bases left in between. Germline CDR1 SGHRS, CDR2 YFSETQ. The CDR3 spans 15 residues. Supplemented by reference TRBV5-1 and TRBJ2-3, the full variable domain reads KAGVTQTPRYLIKTRGQQVTLSCSPISGHRSVSWYQQTPGQGLQFLFEYFSETQRNKGNFPGRFSGRQFSNSRSEMNVSTLELGDSALYLCASSLTSSSVNLHYFGPGTRLTVL.

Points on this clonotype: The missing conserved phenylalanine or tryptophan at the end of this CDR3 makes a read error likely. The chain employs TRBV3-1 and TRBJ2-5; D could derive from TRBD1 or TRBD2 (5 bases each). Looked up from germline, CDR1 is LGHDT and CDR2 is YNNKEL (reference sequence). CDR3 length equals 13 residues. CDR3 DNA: TGTGCCAGCAGCGGGGGACGCCAAGAGAACCAGTACTGC. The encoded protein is CASSGGRQENQYC.